This TCR beta chain was sequenced in a study of blood T cell repertoires in COVID-19. Study-wide background: Italy, Spain and the United States were the sources of the convalescent and acute COVID-19 samples. PBMCs, B-cell-depleted T cells, or T cells were the source of the cDNA or gDNA that made up the material.

Authors' methods: Scientists estimated how many nucleated cells there were by amplifying reference gene primers. Assay used: immunoSEQ multiplex PCR; TCRdb lists only in-frame clones, some missing. The D gene and trimming were derived from the DNA, and the V and J assignments and clone size from that table. The data show around 30,000 clones, roughly three quarters seen once. V was clipped by 4 bases and J by 5 bases; unmatched bases: 2. The CDR3 is 15 amino acids. In germline, CDR1 is SGHRS, CDR2 YFSETQ. Sequencing used peripheral blood. The chain combines TRBV5-1 with TRBJ2-1; 14 bases are shared with TRBD2. The sequence was collected from a human donor in a cohort sampled during active COVID-19. The CDR3 DNA reads TGCGCCAGCAGCCTGGGACTAGCGGGGGACAATGAGCAGTTCTTC. Translation: CASSLGLAGDNEQFF.